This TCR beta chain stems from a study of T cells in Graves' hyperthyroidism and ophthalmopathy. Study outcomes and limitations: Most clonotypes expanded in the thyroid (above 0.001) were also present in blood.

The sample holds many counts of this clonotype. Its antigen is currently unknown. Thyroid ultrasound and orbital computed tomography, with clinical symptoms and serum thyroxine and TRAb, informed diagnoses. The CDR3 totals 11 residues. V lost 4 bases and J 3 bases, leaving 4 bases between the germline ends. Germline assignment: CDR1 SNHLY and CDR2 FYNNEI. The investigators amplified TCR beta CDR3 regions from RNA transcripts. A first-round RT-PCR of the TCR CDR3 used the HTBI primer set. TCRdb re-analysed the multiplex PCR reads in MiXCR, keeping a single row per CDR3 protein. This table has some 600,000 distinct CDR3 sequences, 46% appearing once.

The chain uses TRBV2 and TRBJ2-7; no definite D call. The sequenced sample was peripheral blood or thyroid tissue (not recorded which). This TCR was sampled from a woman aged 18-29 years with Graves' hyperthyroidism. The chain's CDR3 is CASSAFYEQYF. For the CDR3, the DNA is TGTGCCAGCAGTGCTTTCTACGAGCAGTACTTC.